The 14 T cell receptor beta chains below all came from one sample that was sequenced in a study of T-cell memory formation after mild COVID-19. Via MiXCR, TCRdb re-called the 5' RACE reads, giving one row per CDR3 protein. The table has 200,000 to 300,000 distinct CDR3 sequences, more than 8% seen once; the top ten hold roughly a fifth. The sequencing input was PBMCs or a T cell subset sorted from them (not recorded which). Receptor source: a young man who had mild COVID-19 (a few samples of this study predate the infection). Cell type and time point are not known.

This clonotype was seen repeatedly, ten times or more. CDR3 protein: CSATSGGPETQYF. CDR3 sequence (DNA): TGCAGTGCCACCTCAGGGGGCCCAGAGACCCAGTACTTC. The rearrangement uses TRBV20-1 and TRBJ2-5, with 8 bases matching TRBD1. This CDR3 is built from 13 residues. The ends lost 6 bases at V and 4 bases at J; junction bases unmatched: 7. Per the germline V gene, CDR1 is DFQATT and CDR2 is SNEGSKA (reference sequence).

The sample holds a few counts of this clonotype. J is TRBJ2-5 and V is TRBV5-1; tentatively, D is TRBD2 (5 bases). Germline V gene data show CDR1 as SGHRS and CDR2 as YFSETQ. V lost 2 bases and J lost 7, with 12 bases in between. This CDR3 is built from 13 residues. The CDR3 DNA reads TGCGCCAGCAGCTTAGCACCTGAGGGGACCCAGTACTTC. It translates to CASSLAPEGTQYF.

For the CDR3, the DNA is TGCGCCAGCAGCCCGGGACAGGGGTACCAGCCCCAGCATTTT. This gives the protein CASSPGQGYQPQHF. J is TRBJ1-5 and V is TRBV5-1, with TRBD1 matching 10 bases. Germline values: CDR1 SGHRS, CDR2 YFSETQ. V dropped 4 bases and J dropped 7; count of bases not matched to a gene: 5. The CDR3 runs to 14 residues.

This clonotype was counted between two and nine times. J is TRBJ2-7 and V is TRBV5-1; D is ambiguous. The germline V gene has CDR1 SGHRS and CDR2 YFSETQ. Trimming removed 4 bases from V and 3 bases from J, with 11 bases in between. This CDR3 is built from 13 residues. Written as DNA, the CDR3 is TGCGCCAGCAGCCCGGACCGGGTCTACGAGCAGTACTTC. Protein product: CASSPDRVYEQYF. Full variable domain (outside the CDR3, taken from reference TRBV5-1 and TRBJ2-7): KAGVTQTPRYLIKTRGQQVTLSCSPISGHRSVSWYQQTPGQGLQFLFEYFSETQRNKGNFPGRFSGRQFSNSRSEMNVSTLELGDSALYLCASSPDRVYEQYFGPGTRLTVT.

This clonotype was recorded a few times. This rearrangement joins TRBV7-6 to TRBJ2-1, with 9 bases lining up with TRBD2. The germline V gene has CDR1 SGHVS and CDR2 FNYEAQ. With 5 bases clipped from V and 9 bases from J, the junction kept 2 bases outside the gene matches. This CDR3 is built from 12 residues. The CDR3 nucleotides are TGTGCCAGCAGCGGCGGGGGGGTTGAGCAGTTCTTC. It codes for CASSGGGVEQFF.

The chain uses TRBV27 and TRBJ2-5; TRBD1 aligns across 8 bases. The germline CDR1 and CDR2 sequences are MNHEY and SMNVEV (reference sequence). V was pared by 10 bases and J by 5 bases, with 15 bases of the junction left unmatched. The CDR3 is 15 amino acids. This CDR3 is CATRETRTGWETQYF. The CDR3 DNA is TGTGCCACCCGGGAGACACGGACAGGGTGGGAGACCCAGTACTTC.

This clonotype occurred many times. The V and J genes are TRBV4-3 and TRBJ1-1; weak D call: TRBD1 (6 bases). Germline lookup yields CDR1 LGHNA and CDR2 YSLEER. CDR3 size: 14 residues. Deletions cut 4 bases from V and 0 bases from J, with 9 bases between. CDR3 coding DNA: TGCGCCAGCAGCCCACAGGGTCTGAACACTGAAGCTTTCTTT. This encodes CASSPQGLNTEAFF.

The chain has TRBV4-3 and TRBJ2-5; 8 positions match TRBD2. CDR3 length: 16 residues. Germline-derived CDR1 and CDR2 are LGHNA and YSLEER. Trimming removed 5 bases from V and 4 bases from J; junction bases left unmatched: 12. CDR3 in amino acids: CASSFGLADPRETQYF. In DNA form, the CDR3 reads TGCGCCAGCAGCTTTGGACTAGCAGACCCACGAGAGACCCAGTACTTC.

This clonotype was detected many times. The chain employs TRBV5-1 and TRBJ2-5, with 7 positions matching TRBD2. The germline CDR1 and CDR2 sequences are SGHRS and YFSETQ. V lost 4 bases to trimming and J lost 5 bases; unmatched junction nucleotides: 5. The CDR3 length is 13 residues. The CDR3 loop is CASSGTIQETQYF. The DNA of the CDR3 is TGCGCCAGCAGCGGGACTATTCAGGAGACCCAGTACTTC.

This clonotype has a handful of counts. The chain links TRBV27 to TRBJ1-6; no firm D call. This CDR3 is 14 amino acids long. Looked up from germline, CDR1 is MNHEY and CDR2 is SMNVEV (reference sequence). Trimming pared 2 bases from V and 5 bases from J, leaving 7 bases between. As DNA, the CDR3 is TGTGCCAGCAGTTTAAGTCCCGATAATTCACCCCTCCACTTT. It translates to CASSLSPDNSPLHF.

This clonotype was seen a few times. The genes are TRBV9 and TRBJ2-2, with TRBD1 matching over 10 bases. V shed 3 bases and J 5 bases; nucleotides not matched to a gene: 4. The CDR3 loop spans 15 amino acids. Germline lookup yields CDR1 SGDLS and CDR2 YYNGEE. The CDR3 spells CASSDGQGVTGELFF. DNA of the CDR3: TGTGCCAGCAGCGATGGACAGGGGGTAACCGGGGAGCTGTTTTTT.

The chain links TRBV5-1 to TRBJ1-5; D might be TRBD1 (6 bases). The CDR3 is 13 residues long. CDR1 and CDR2 from the germline V gene are SGHRS and YFSETQ. The V end lost 7 bases, the J end lost 7 bases, and 15 bases lay between the germline ends. The CDR3 spells CASATGQGQPQHF. The CDR3 nucleotides read TGCGCCAGCGCAACAGGCCAGGGGCAGCCCCAGCATTTT.

This clonotype was observed a handful of times. The genes are TRBV15 and TRBJ2-2; D uncertain. The V gene lost 1 base and the J gene lost 6 bases, with 12 bases spanning the gap. This CDR3 comprises 15 residues. From germline, CDR1 is LNHNV and CDR2 YYDKDF (reference sequence). The CDR3 DNA follows: TGTGCCACCAGCAGAGGGTCGAGTCAACCCGGGGAGCTGTTTTTT. Its translation is CATSRGSSQPGELFF.

This clonotype was recorded a few times. The chain joins TRBV7-2 to TRBJ1-5; 7 bases align to TRBD1. The CDR3 consists of 15 residues. V shed 5 bases, J shed 1 base, and the junction held 5 bases outside the gene matches. Germline-derived CDR1 and CDR2 are SGHTA and FQGNSA. In DNA form, the CDR3 reads TGTGCCAGCAGCATGGGACAGTTGAGCAATCAGCCCCAGCATTTT. Protein product: CASSMGQLSNQPQHF.